This T cell receptor beta chain was captured by sequencing in a study of control samples from healthy donors and cancer patients. J lost 2 bases, V lost 4 bases, and 12 bases had no gene match. Germline V gene lookup returns CDR1 SGHRS and CDR2 YFSETQ. The CDR3 length is 17 residues. Assay: immunoSEQ multiplex PCR; the TCRdb copy retains only in-frame clones and omits some. The table lists about 130,000 clones, about 93% of them singletons. The receptor was isolated from a man aged 35-49 years in good health. The sample was blood. J is TRBJ2-1 and V is TRBV5-1, with 7 nucleotides matching TRBD2. DNA for the CDR3: TGCGCCAGCAGCATGGGACTAACCCGCATCACCTACAATGAGCAGTTCTTC. Translated, it gives CASSMGLTRITYNEQFF.